This T cell receptor beta chain was obtained from a study of cytomegalovirus exposure and HLA in healthy donors (dated by TCRdb to 2016 to 2017). Regarding the study in general: According to an earlier analysis of several hundred of the donors, about 190 million T cells yielded roughly 110 million unique TCR beta sequences and 250 to 350 Gb of sequence data. An early release that covered more than 550 HLA-typed donors contained about 290 gigabases of sequencing data and around 85 million unique TCR sequences. Of the roughly 430 genotyped donors, around 81% fell in the genetic ancestry cluster associated with self-reported Caucasian donors. The aim of the study was to test whether cataloging public T cell receptors could identify signatures of past pathogen exposure. Using immunosequencing, the study profiled T cell repertoires from fewer than 850 subjects and related those repertoires to cytomegalovirus serostatus. A separate validation cohort of 100 to 150 different subjects was used in addition to the roughly 670-subject first cohort. To predict cytomegalovirus infection status, the study brought together high-throughput TCR immunosequencing, statistical association of individual TCRs with disease status, and machine learning. In a later analysis, previously published TCR beta repertoires from several hundred donors were re-analyzed and high-resolution HLA genotyping was added so that TCR occurrence patterns could be studied. The later analysis used no new phenotypic data to find candidate immune exposures, relying instead on TCR beta sequences and their occurrence across donors. An earlier analysis of roughly 580 of the donors used high-throughput TCR beta sequencing to judge whether each TCR beta V gene segment behaved as functional or pseudogenic. Donor age, sex, ethnicity and CMV serostatus were collected together with the repertoire data. In a later genetic analysis, genome-wide SNP genotypes for about three fifths of the roughly 670 donors were used, and that subset was treated as a discovery cohort. All discovery cohort repertoires had been generated on a single sequencing platform. HLA typing included class I and class II loci at four-digit resolution. Typing coverage differed by locus: A, B, C, DRB1 and DQB1 were typed in roughly 620-640 donors, DQA1 in about 500, DPA1 in 600 to 610, and DPB1 in just under 490. Because of strong linkage in the cohort, roughly five DR-DQ haplotypes were treated as single units for association and clustering. Across approximately 400 genotyped donors of the cohort, an average of about 200,000 unique TCR beta nucleotide sequences per donor were sequenced, and roughly 20% of those sequences were non-productive.

In this sample, this clone turned up once. This clone's antigen is unknown. The input lacks base qualities; no much larger clone sits a single base away. Overall study outcomes, separate from this receptor: Correlated functional status among segregating V segments might reflect linkage disequilibrium, but an unknown experimental factor could not be ruled out. The 87-base-pair reads could not distinguish some IMGT-functional V segments, including TRBV6-2 and TRBV6-3, so those segments were excluded. A further reported finding was that TCR beta sequences accurately predicted the HLA-A and HLA-B alleles for most subjects in the first cohort. It was suggested by the authors that the approach could potentially be generalized to other disease states and immunological phenotypes. Three of the identified cytomegalovirus-associated TCR beta chains were confirmed in vitro to be specific for cytomegalovirus antigens. The earlier analysis of nearly 600 of the donors excluded over 15 rarely observed V segments, including chromosome 9 orphons, because counts were too low. In a later genetic analysis, a missense DCLRE1C variant was associated with V-gene and J-gene trimming of TCR beta chains, and the association was replicated in an independent cohort. Sequencing depth was assumed to be roughly uniform across donors in the presence/absence analyses, though that assumption may not hold. While some public TCRs were present in many individuals, most TCR sequences turned up only very rarely across donors. The classifier was reported to diagnose cytomegalovirus status with high specificity and sensitivity in both the original cohort and the validation cohort. A later analysis found that TCR association rates varied across HLA loci, with DRB1 alleles showing the most associated TCRs and HLA-C alleles the fewest. A later genetic analysis reported fewer N-insertions in productive TCRs among donors in an Asian-associated ancestry cluster than the roughly 700-donor mean. Strong co-occurrence of HLA alleles, especially DR and DQ, made assigning TCR associations to individual alleles difficult. This cohort had only TCR beta chains sequenced, and the lack of alpha or paired-chain data limited which features could be detected. Because HLA typing was unavailable for some donors at each locus, only the typed subset was used in association tests. At a false discovery rate of 0.05, a later analysis linked under 20,000 TCR beta sequences to specific HLA alleles. In a later analysis, HLA-associated TCR beta chains were found to be more clonally expanded and to have lower generation probabilities than equally common non-associated chains. In an earlier analysis of approximately 590 of the donors, most TCR beta V segments appeared in productive rearrangements about 87% or about 30% of the time, broadly matching IMGT annotations. The study gave a list of about 170 TCR beta chains associated with cytomegalovirus. The sequencing pipeline was judged likely to have produced a cluster of highly shared sequence variants as a technical artifact. Most CMV-associated TCR beta chains appeared to be HLA-restricted in a later analysis, and the HLA associations seemed to be driven largely by CMV exposure. Immune exposure information for the cohort was limited to CMV serostatus. Several of the top co-occurrence clusters appeared to be linked to parvovirus B19, influenza, CMV and Epstein-Barr virus, according to a later analysis.

Library construction relied on the immunoSEQ multiplex PCR assay. For the multiplex PCR, a mixture combining 60 forward primers for TCR Vbeta segments and 13 reverse primers for TCR Jbeta segments was used. The CDR3 region of rearranged TCR beta genes was amplified from genomic DNA with a multiplex PCR assay. The amplified TCR beta libraries were sequenced on the Illumina HiSeq System as 87-base-pair reads. As for how the authors treated the data: Across the 600 to 700 repertoires, a later analysis counted roughly 77 million unique TCR beta chains, some 11 million of which were shared by at least two donors. Raw reads were error-corrected and collapsed into unique sequences with a nearest-neighbor algorithm that merged closely related sequences to remove PCR and sequencing errors. V, D and J gene segments were assigned by aligning CDR3 sequences to IMGT reference sequences. Each retained sequence needed at least a six-nucleotide match to both a V gene segment and a J gene segment. A rearrangement counted as productive if the CDR3 had no stop codons and remained in frame with V and J, and every other rearrangement counted as non-productive. CDR3 was defined according to IMGT convention as the region running from the second conserved V-encoded cysteine to the conserved J-encoded phenylalanine. In an earlier analysis of roughly 580 of the donors, sequences lacking an unambiguous match to a single V gene segment were excluded. In an earlier analysis of 450 to 700 of the donors, V segments were called functional above 56.7% productive rearrangements and were called segregating when the between-donor standard deviation exceeded 5%. To diagnose cytomegalovirus status from the catalog of TCR beta chain sequences, a statistical classification framework was built. V and J gene assignment, in a later analysis, came from comparing TCR nucleotide sequences with IMGT/GENE-DB human TR gene sequences. A later analysis assigned CDR3 sequences and most-parsimonious VDJ recombination scenarios with the TCRdist pipeline. In a later analysis, each TCR beta chain was defined by its CDR3 amino acid sequence together with its V-gene family, and reads lacking a unique V-gene family were excluded. As a way to deal with suspected cross-contamination and a sequencing artifact, a later analysis dropped under 600 nucleotide sequences that were highly shared and had low generation probability. For each public chain, a later analysis derived a clonal expansion index from normalized ranks of inferred template counts within each repertoire. A later analysis computed generation probabilities with a VDJ recombination model fitted to out-of-frame rearrangements, and checked the results against IGoR. Hypergeometric tests were used in a later analysis to score TCR-TCR, TCR-HLA and TCR-CMV co-occurrence, with a repertoire-size bias correction applied to the TCR pairs. A later analysis estimated false discovery rates by permuting HLA or CMV assignments 20 times. In a later analysis, co-occurring TCRs were grouped with DBSCAN, and TCRdist sequence similarity was added when clustering was performed within HLA-allele-positive subsets. Repertoires with fewer than 30,000 or more than 120,000 public chains were left out of co-occurrence clustering, as were about 5 repertoires with anomalous nucleotide sharing. In its TCRdb copy, this immuneACCESS table keeps in-frame sequences only and misses some clones. Where compared with another copy, unresolved V genes explain less than half of these, and the others have no known cause. The DNA gave D and trimming, while V, J and clone size come from that table. This sample has under 250,000 clones in its table, and around 82% of those were observed once. Together, the top ten hold just under 3% of the sample.

The cohort comprised 710 or so healthy bone marrow donors. All cohort members were sampled while nominally healthy, although unrecorded immune exposures were likely present. The donor was CMV seronegative and was included in the group of around 320 seronegative cohort members. Every donor gave a peripheral blood sample, and the peripheral blood mononuclear cells from that sample were used for TCR beta sequencing. The Qiagen DNeasy Blood Extraction Kit was used to extract genomic DNA from the blood cell samples. Reading from cysteine to phenylalanine, the CDR3 counts 15 amino acids. Only the CDR3 region is kept as DNA, spanning 45 bases read in frame from base 1. Per the germline V gene, SGHRS is the CDR1 and YFSETQ is the CDR2. Germline trimming amounts to 4 bases on V and 4 bases on J, with 6 as the count of junction bases outside the gene matches.

The V gene is TRBV5-1 and the J gene is TRBJ2-4; the junction holds 9 bases that match TRBD1. This TCR came from a woman aged 25 to 39 in good health and CMV-seronegative. Sequences were obtained from PBMCs. The base sequence is TGCGCCAGCAGCCGTGGGGGGACAGGGAAAAACATTCAGTACTTC. The encoded protein is CASSRGGTGKNIQYF.